This T cell receptor (beta chain) came from a study of cytomegalovirus exposure and HLA in healthy donors. With 60 Vbeta and 13 Jbeta primers, the PCR was carried out. Only in-frame clones appear in the TCRdb table, and some are missing; sequencing was by immunoSEQ multiplex PCR. The table lists about 170,000 clones, 60% to 85% of them singletons. About this clone itself: No antigen is known for it.

Study findings and constraints: When analyzed later, a missense DCLRE1C variant was found to be linked to TCR beta V- and J-gene trimming. One cluster of highly shared sequence variants probably arose as a sequencing artifact.

The sequence derives from a female donor in good health and CMV-seronegative. Sequenced material: PBMCs.

The CDR3 DNA reads TGCGCCAGCAGTGTTGCAGGGGGGCTGTGTGAAAAACTGTTTTTT. Amino acids: CASSVAGGLCEKLFF. The chain couples TRBV10-1 to TRBJ1-4, with 7 nucleotides matching TRBD1. The CDR3 is 15 amino acids. Losses at the gene ends were 4 bases for V and 7 bases for J; bases not matched to a gene: 9. The germline V gene has CDR1 WNHNN and CDR2 SYGVQD (reference sequence).